The rows below give T cell receptor beta chains drawn from one sample of a study of cytotoxic CD8 clonotypes in ibrutinib-treated CLL. Sequencing was performed with immunoSEQ multiplex PCR; in TCRdb, only in-frame clones are kept and a portion is missing. The profile shows some 140,000 clones, under 90% of them singletons. Sample: PBMCs, taken after 24 months of ibrutinib treatment. These receptors came from a human donor with chronic lymphocytic leukemia. The CDR3 runs from the conserved cysteine through the conserved F or W. A D gene is named only where the DNA matches it firmly. Where a row states a size, it is once, few, many or the class of an expanded clone; other rows omit it.

V: TRBV5-4; size: once; J: TRBJ1-4; D: NA; CDR3: CASSLRPRGEKLFF; DNA: TGTGCCAGCAGCTTGAGACCTAGGGGGGAAAAACTGTTTTTT
V: TRBV7-9; size: NA; J: TRBJ2-5; D: NA; CDR3: CASSLVSETQYF; DNA: TGTGCCAGCAGCTTAGTCTCGGAGACCCAGTACTTC
V: TRBV9; size: once; J: TRBJ1-2; D: TRBD1; CDR3: CASSVATGGLGYTF; DNA: TGTGCCAGCAGCGTAGCTACAGGGGGCTTAGGCTACACCTTC
V: TRBV28; size: NA; J: TRBJ1-4; D: NA; CDR3: CASRKGGRTNEKLFF; DNA: TGTGCCAGCAGAAAGGGGGGAAGAACTAATGAAAAACTGTTTTTT
V: TRBV18; size: NA; J: TRBJ2-7; D: NA; CDR3: CASSPQGGPVREQYF; DNA: TGTGCCAGCTCACCACAGGGGGGACCCGTGCGAGAGCAGTACTTC
V: TRBV11-3; size: NA; J: TRBJ2-2; D: NA; CDR3: CASSARAGPGELFF; DNA: TGTGCCAGCAGCGCACGCGCGGGTCCCGGGGAGCTGTTTTTT
V: TRBV6-5; size: few; J: TRBJ1-6; D: TRBD1; CDR3: CASGRQGINSPLHF; DNA: TGTGCCAGCGGCCGACAGGGGATAAATTCACCCCTCCACTTT
V: TRBV19; size: NA; J: TRBJ2-3; D: NA; CDR3: CASSITLDPTTDTQYF; DNA: TGTGCCAGTAGTATAACGCTAGATCCTACGACAGATACGCAGTATTTT
V: TRBV5-4; size: NA; J: TRBJ2-1; D: TRBD1; CDR3: CASSRGTGEVNEQFF; DNA: TGTGCCAGCAGCCGGGGGACAGGGGAAGTCAATGAGCAGTTCTTC
V: TRBV25-1; size: NA; J: TRBJ1-6; D: NA; CDR3: CASSEMGGSYNSPLHF; DNA: TGTGCCAGCAGTGAAATGGGGGGGTCCTATAATTCACCCCTCCACTTT
V: TRBV19; size: NA; J: TRBJ2-7; D: TRBD1; CDR3: CASSNARGPVYEQYF; DNA: TGTGCCAGTAGCAACGCTAGGGGGCCGGTCTACGAGCAGTACTTC
V: TRBV7-9; size: NA; J: TRBJ2-3; D: NA; CDR3: CASSHPRGDTQYF; DNA: TGTGCCAGCAGCCACCCCCGCGGAGATACGCAGTATTTT
V: TRBV11-1; size: NA; J: TRBJ2-5; D: NA; CDR3: CASSPRTTQETQYF; DNA: TGTGCCAGCAGCCCTCGGACAACGCAAGAGACCCAGTACTTC
V: TRBV5-1; size: NA; J: TRBJ2-1; D: NA; CDR3: CASSEHYEQFF; DNA: TGCGCCAGCAGCGAACACTATGAGCAGTTCTTC
V: TRBV9; size: NA; J: TRBJ2-3; D: TRBD2; CDR3: CASSVFSAGGPGDTQYF; DNA: TGTGCCAGCAGCGTTTTCTCTGCGGGGGGGCCAGGAGATACGCAGTATTTT
V: TRBV7-8; size: few; J: TRBJ1-2; D: TRBD1; CDR3: CASSSGGQDYGYTF; DNA: TGTGCCAGCAGCTCAGGTGGACAGGACTATGGCTACACCTTC
V: TRBV4-3; size: NA; J: TRBJ2-1; D: NA; CDR3: CASSQEWRVGWGNEQFF; DNA: TGCGCCAGCAGCCAAGAGTGGAGGGTGGGGTGGGGCAATGAGCAGTTCTTC
V: TRBV30; size: NA; J: TRBJ1-1; D: NA; CDR3: CAWIRVDGRPRDTEAFF; DNA: TGTGCCTGGATTCGGGTAGACGGGCGTCCTCGGGACACTGAAGCTTTCTTT
V: TRBV2; size: NA; J: TRBJ2-7; D: NA; CDR3: CASSGPEPPYEQYF; DNA: TGTGCCAGCAGTGGGCCCGAGCCGCCCTACGAGCAGTACTTC
V: TRBV6-5; size: NA; J: TRBJ2-1; D: TRBD2; CDR3: CASRRLAGLNNEQFF; DNA: TGTGCCAGCCGTAGGCTAGCGGGACTGAACAATGAGCAGTTCTTC
V: TRBV7-9; size: NA; J: TRBJ1-1; D: NA; CDR3: CASSSRTRLRAFF; DNA: TGTGCCAGCAGCTCCAGGACGAGACTGAGAGCTTTCTTT
V: TRBV6-5; size: NA; J: TRBJ2-1; D: NA; CDR3: CASSYNALIDEQFF; DNA: TGTGCCAGCAGTTACAATGCACTGATCGATGAGCAGTTCTTC
V: TRBV5-1; size: NA; J: TRBJ1-5; D: NA; CDR3: CASSPAGDQPQHF; DNA: TGCGCCAGCAGCCCGGCAGGCGATCAGCCCCAGCATTTT
V: TRBV5-1; size: NA; J: TRBJ2-7; D: NA; CDR3: CASSPDGSYEQYF; DNA: TGCGCCAGCAGCCCCGATGGCAGTTACGAGCAGTACTTC
V: TRBV6-1; size: few; J: TRBJ1-2; D: NA; CDR3: CASSDPVGYGYTF; DNA: TGTGCCAGCAGTGATCCCGTCGGCTATGGCTACACCTTC
V: TRBV6-5; size: NA; J: TRBJ1-4; D: NA; CDR3: CASGGVTNEKLFF; DNA: TGTGCCAGCGGAGGAGTCACTAATGAAAAACTGTTTTTT